This TCR beta chain was documented in a study of blood T cells in healthy people across ages. A sample-barcoded 5' primer and a J-beta primer mix were used in a second PCR of about 6 to 11 cycles. MiXCR, run by TCRdb on the 5' RACE reads, gives a single entry per CDR3 protein. The sample gives over a million distinct CDR3 sequences, more than 40% of which show up once; approximately 17% is in the top ten. CDR1 is SGDLS, CDR2 YYNGEE, per germline. The length of the CDR3 is 20 residues. V lost 4 bases and J lost 5; bases outside the gene matches: 24. The receptor's source is a woman aged 55-69 years in good health. Sequencing was done on a sample of blood. The chain links TRBV9 to TRBJ2-7; 10 bases line up with TRBD2. The CDR3 DNA reads as TGTGCCAGCAGCACAGGAAGGACAGACGGTTTGCTAGCGGGAGTAAACGAGCAGTACTTC. Protein sequence: CASSTGRTDGLLAGVNEQYF.